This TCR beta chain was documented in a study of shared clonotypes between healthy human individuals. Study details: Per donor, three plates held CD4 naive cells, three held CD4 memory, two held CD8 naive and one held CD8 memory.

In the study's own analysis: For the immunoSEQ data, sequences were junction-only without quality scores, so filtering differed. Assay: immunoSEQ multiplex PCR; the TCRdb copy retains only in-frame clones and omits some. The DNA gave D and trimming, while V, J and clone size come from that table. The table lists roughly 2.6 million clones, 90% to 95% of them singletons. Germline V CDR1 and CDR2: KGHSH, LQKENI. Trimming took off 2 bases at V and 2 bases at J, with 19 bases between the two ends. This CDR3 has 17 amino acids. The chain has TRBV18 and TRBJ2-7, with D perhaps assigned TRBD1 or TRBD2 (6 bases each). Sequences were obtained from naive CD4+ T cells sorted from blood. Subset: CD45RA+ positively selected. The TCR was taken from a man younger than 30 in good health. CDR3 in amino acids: CASSPKFARGPTYEQYF. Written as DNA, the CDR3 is TGTGCCAGCTCACCAAAGTTCGCTCGGGGGCCAACCTACGAGCAGTACTTC.